Listed below are T cell receptor beta chains from one sample, sequenced in a study of vaccination effects on CD4 cells after COVID-19. For these receptors, no antigen is known. The method was immunoSEQ multiplex PCR; TCRdb's version includes in-frame clones alone and lacks a portion of them. This sample has 70,000 or so clones, with 77% found just once. The material was CD4+ T cells from PBMCs cultured without peptide, obtained before COVID-19 vaccination. Source of these receptors: a human donor who received a COVID-19 vaccine. CDR3s include the opening cysteine and the closing phenylalanine or tryptophan. Size is stated for part of the rows, as once, few or many counts, or as a class when the clone is expanded.

cdr3_aa v_call clone_size
CASSYGRATNEKLFF TRBV5-1 -
CASSLGKVVGQTNTGELFF TRBV7-9 -
CASSALIGTGNNEQFF TRBV6-2/TRBV6-3 few
CSPGQNNEQFF TRBV29-1 -
CATSDADRGHPGYTF TRBV24-1 -
CASSLWNRVYEKLFF TRBV7-2 -
CASSQGEGGNYGYTF TRBV4-1 once
CAWSVGTSGYNEQFF TRBV30 -
CASSLAQGTNTQYF TRBV5-5 -
CASSGEPQRFGQRETQYF TRBV2 -
CASAIPRGDTEAFF TRBV6-5 -
CASSLEGTETEAFF TRBV11-3 -
CAISDAGAQETQYF TRBV10-3 -
CASSDPDGQPQHF TRBV10-2 -
CATSDRGQGEGEKLFF TRBV24-1 -
CASSALQGNTEAFF TRBV9 -
CASSVMVGYTF TRBV2 -
CASSHGDRDQETQYF TRBV4-1 -
CATSDSRETEAFF TRBV24-1 -
CASSLLKTSGGAETQYF TRBV7-2 -
CSVGDRGLWEAFF TRBV29-1 -
CASSEADTARRSYNSPLHF TRBV2 few
CASSRGTGEDGTGELFF TRBV5-1 -
CASSPGQTNTGELFF TRBV7-2 -
CASSFYGVRVQETQYF TRBV5-1 -
CASSRTNTGELFF TRBV9 -
CASSFRESSYNSPLHF TRBV5-1 -
CASSPTQGQQETQYF TRBV5-4 few
CASSLAYIPGANVLTF TRBV5-8 -
CASSQYGTAGSGNTIYF TRBV3-1/TRBV3-2 -
CASSLGINTEAFF TRBV5-1 -
CATSPPRGIGGYTF TRBV15 -
CASSLQRADSPLHF TRBV5-8 -
CASSLLQGLGELFF TRBV5-6 -
CSVEVQGAGYTF TRBV29-1 -
CASSPELRGAEAFF TRBV2 once
CAWTWDSNTEAFF TRBV30 -
CASSSGGQETQYF TRBV7-2 -
CASGTGSNQPQHF TRBV6-5 -
CASSPGGQAPQGYTF TRBV18 once
CSVLSGGTEAFF TRBV29-1 -
CASVRGLKDTGELFF TRBV7-2 -
CASSLAGTYNSPLHF TRBV5-1 -
CAWSVGTFQETQYF TRBV30 once
CASSQGAYGNTIYF TRBV28 -
CASSPQGSNTDTQYF TRBV18 few
CASSLEGFSTDTQYF TRBV5-5 -
CASSPTAFNEQFF TRBV18 few
CASSRSPANTGELFF TRBV2 -
CASSGQIRNSPLHF TRBV5-1 -
CASSLSAYGYTF TRBV12-3/TRBV12-4 few
CASSQRTGLILYNEQFF TRBV18 -
CASSFWGLAGETQYF TRBV5-5 -
CASSPNQGSYNEQFF TRBV18 -
CASRKEHGNQPQHF TRBV28 few
CASSGRTRFQETQYF TRBV11-2 -
CASSPGPPGGEKLFF TRBV18 -
CAITPTASSGNTIYF TRBV10-3 -
CASSQVGTGSTYNSPLHF TRBV3-1/TRBV3-2 -